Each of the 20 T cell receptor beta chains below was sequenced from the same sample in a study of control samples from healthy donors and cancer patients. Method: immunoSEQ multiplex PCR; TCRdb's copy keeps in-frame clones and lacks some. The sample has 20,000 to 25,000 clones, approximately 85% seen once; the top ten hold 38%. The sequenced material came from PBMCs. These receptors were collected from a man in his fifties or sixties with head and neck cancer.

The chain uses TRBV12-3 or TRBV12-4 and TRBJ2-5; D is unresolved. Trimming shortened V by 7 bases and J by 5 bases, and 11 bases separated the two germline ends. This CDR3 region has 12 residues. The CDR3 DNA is TGTGCCAGCAAGTACTCCTCGGAGACCCAGTACTTC. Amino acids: CASKYSSETQYF.

The CDR3: CASSLGQPYGYTF. For the CDR3, the DNA is TGTGCCAGCAGCCTGGGACAGCCCTATGGCTACACCTTC. The rearrangement uses TRBV5-6 and TRBJ1-2, with 7 bases matching TRBD1. Germline CDR1 is SGHDT and CDR2 is YYEEEE. The ends lost 4 bases at V and 4 bases at J; junction bases unmatched: 4. This CDR3 is built from 13 residues.

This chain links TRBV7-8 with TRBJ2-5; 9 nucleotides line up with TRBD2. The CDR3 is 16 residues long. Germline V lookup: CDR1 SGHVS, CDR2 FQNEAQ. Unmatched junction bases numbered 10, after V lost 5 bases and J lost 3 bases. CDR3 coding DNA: TGTGCCAGCAGCCCCCAGGGCTTAGCGGGGGAAGAGACCCAGTACTTC. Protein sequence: CASSPQGLAGEETQYF.

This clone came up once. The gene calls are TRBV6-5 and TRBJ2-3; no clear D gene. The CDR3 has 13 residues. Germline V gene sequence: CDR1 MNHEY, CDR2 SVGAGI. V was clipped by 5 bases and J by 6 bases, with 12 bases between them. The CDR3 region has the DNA TGTGCCAGCAGTCAGACTGTTCTGGATACGCAGTATTTT. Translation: CASSQTVLDTQYF.

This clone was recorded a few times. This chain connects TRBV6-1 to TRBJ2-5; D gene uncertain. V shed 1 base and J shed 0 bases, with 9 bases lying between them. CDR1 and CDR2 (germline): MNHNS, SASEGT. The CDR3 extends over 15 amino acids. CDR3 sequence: CASSEVPANQETQYF. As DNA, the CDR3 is TGTGCCAGCAGTGAAGTGCCTGCGAACCAAGAGACCCAGTACTTC.

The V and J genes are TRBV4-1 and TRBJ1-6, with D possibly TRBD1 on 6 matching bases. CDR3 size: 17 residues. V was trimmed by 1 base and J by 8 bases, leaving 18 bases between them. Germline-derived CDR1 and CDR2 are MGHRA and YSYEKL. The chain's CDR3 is CASSQVMDPTGDSPLHF. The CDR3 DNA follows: TGCGCCAGCAGCCAAGTAATGGATCCGACAGGAGATTCACCCCTCCACTTT.

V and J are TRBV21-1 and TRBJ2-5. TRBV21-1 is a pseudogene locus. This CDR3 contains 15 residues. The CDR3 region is CASSNIRGRGETQYF. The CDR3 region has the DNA TGTGCCAGCAGCAATATTAGGGGACGTGGGGAGACCCAGTACTTC.

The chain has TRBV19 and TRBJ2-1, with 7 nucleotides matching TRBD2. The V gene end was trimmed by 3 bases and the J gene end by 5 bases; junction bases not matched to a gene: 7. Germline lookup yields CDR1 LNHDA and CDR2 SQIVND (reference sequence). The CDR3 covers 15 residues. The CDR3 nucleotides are TGTGCCAGTAGTATCTTCGGGACTAAAAACAATGAGCAGTTCTTC. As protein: CASSIFGTKNNEQFF.

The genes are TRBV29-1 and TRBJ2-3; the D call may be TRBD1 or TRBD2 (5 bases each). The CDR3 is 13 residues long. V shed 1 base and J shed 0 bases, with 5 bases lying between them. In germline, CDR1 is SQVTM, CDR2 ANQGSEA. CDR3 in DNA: TGCAGCGTTGAAGGGGGGAGCACAGATACGCAGTATTTT. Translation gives CSVEGGSTDTQYF.

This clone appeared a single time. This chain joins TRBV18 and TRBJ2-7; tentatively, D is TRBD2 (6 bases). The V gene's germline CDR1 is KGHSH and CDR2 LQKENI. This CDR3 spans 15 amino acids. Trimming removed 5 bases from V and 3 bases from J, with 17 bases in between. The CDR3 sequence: CASSSLRGEVYEQYF. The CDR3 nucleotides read TGTGCCAGCTCATCGCTCCGCGGGGAAGTCTACGAGCAGTACTTC.

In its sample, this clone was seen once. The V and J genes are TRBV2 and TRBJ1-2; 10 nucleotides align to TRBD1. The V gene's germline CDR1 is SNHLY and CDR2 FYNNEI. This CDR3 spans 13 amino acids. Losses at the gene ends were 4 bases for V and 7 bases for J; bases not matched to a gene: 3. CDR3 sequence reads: CASSGGDRGGYTF. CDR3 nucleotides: TGTGCCAGCAGTGGGGGGGACAGGGGTGGCTACACCTTC.

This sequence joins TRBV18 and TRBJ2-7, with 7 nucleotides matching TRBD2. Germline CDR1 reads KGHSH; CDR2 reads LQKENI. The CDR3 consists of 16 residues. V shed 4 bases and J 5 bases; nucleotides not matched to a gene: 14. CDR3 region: CASSRLGGEGRNEQYF. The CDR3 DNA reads TGTGCCAGCTCACGTTTGGGGGGGGAGGGCCGGAACGAGCAGTACTTC.

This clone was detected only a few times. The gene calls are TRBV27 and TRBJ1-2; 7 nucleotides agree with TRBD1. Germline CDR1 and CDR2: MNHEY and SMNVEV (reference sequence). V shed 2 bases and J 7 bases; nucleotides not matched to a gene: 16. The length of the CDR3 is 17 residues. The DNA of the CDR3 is TGTGCCAGCAGTTTAAGCCCGACCGCTACAAGGGGGCGTGGCTACACCTTC. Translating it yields CASSLSPTATRGRGYTF.

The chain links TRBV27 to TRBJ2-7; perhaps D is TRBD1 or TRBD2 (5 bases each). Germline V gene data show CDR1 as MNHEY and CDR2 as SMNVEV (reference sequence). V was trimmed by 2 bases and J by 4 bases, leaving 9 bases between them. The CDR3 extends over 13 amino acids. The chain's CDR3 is CASSLDRLYEQYF. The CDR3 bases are TGTGCCAGCAGTTTAGACAGACTATACGAGCAGTACTTC.

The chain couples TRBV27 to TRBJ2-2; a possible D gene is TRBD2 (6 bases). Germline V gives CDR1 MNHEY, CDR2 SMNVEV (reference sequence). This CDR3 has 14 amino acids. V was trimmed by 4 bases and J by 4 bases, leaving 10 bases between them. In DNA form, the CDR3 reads TGTGCCAGCAGTTGGGCAGCGGGCACCGGGGAGCTGTTTTTT. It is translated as CASSWAAGTGELFF.

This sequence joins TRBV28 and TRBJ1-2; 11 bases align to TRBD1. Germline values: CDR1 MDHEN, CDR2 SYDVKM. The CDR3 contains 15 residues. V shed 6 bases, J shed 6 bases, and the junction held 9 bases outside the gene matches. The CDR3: CASSRWTGGSNGYTF. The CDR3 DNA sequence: TGTGCCAGCAGCCGCTGGACAGGGGGCTCGAATGGCTACACCTTC.

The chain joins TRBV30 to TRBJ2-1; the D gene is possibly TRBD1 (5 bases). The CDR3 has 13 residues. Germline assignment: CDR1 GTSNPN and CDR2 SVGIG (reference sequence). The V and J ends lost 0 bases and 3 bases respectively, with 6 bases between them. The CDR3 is CAWSVDNYNEQFF. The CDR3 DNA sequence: TGTGCCTGGAGTGTGGACAACTACAATGAGCAGTTCTTC.

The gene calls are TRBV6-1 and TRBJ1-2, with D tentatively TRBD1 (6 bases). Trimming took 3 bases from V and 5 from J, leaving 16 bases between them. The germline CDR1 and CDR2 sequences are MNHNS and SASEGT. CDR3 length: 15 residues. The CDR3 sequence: CASSDLGGAQYGYTF. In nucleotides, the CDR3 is TGTGCCAGCAGTGATCTTGGGGGGGCGCAGTATGGCTACACCTTC.

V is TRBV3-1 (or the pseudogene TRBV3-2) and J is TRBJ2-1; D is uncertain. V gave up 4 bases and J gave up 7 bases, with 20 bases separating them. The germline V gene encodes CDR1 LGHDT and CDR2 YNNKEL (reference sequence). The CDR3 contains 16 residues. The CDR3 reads CASSPEGSFSGNEQFF. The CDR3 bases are TGTGCCAGCAGCCCGGAAGGCAGTTTCTCTGGAAATGAGCAGTTCTTC.

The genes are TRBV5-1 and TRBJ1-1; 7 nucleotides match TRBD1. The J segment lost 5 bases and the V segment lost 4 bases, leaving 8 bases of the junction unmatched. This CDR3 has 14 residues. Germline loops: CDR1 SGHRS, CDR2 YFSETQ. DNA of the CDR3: TGCGCCAGCAGCGTGGACAGGCTAGGGACTGAAGCTTTCTTT. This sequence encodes CASSVDRLGTEAFF.